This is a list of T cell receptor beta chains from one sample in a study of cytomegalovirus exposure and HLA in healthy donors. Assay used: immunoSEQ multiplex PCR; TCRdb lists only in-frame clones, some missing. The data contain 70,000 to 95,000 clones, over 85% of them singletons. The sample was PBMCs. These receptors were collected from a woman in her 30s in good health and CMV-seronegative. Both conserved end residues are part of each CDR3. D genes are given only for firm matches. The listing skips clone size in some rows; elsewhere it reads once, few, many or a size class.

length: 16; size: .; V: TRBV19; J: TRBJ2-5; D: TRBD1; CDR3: CASRRTTQGAGETQYF; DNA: TGTGCCAGTAGAAGGACAACACAGGGGGCGGGAGAGACCCAGTACTTC
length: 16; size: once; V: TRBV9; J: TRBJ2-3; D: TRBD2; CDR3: CASSAQLAGGTDTQYF; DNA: TGTGCCAGCAGCGCCCAACTAGCGGGGGGCACAGATACGCAGTATTTT
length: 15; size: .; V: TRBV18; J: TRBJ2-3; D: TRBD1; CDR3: CASSQQGASGDTQYF; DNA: TGTGCCAGCTCGCAACAGGGGGCGAGTGGAGATACGCAGTATTTT
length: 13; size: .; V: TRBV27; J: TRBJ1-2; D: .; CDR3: CASSFRRSYGYTF; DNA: TGTGCCAGCAGTTTCCGCAGAAGCTATGGCTACACCTTC
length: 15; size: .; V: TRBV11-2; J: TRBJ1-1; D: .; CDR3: CASSLEGGLITEAFF; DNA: TGTGCCAGCAGCTTAGAGGGGGGGCTGATCACTGAAGCTTTCTTT
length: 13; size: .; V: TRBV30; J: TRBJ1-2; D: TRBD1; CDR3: CAWDSGQGYGYTF; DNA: TGTGCCTGGGACTCGGGACAGGGCTATGGCTACACCTTC
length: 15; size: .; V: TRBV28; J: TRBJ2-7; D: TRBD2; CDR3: CASSLQGGRMYEQYF; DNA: TGTGCCAGCAGCCTTCAGGGCGGGAGGATGTACGAGCAGTACTTC
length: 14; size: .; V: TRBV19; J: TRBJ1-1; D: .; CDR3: CASSIGTENAEAFF; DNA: TGTGCCAGTAGTATAGGGACTGAAAACGCTGAAGCTTTCTTT
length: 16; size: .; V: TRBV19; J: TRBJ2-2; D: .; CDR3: CASSGGQTRNTGELFF; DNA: TGTGCCAGTAGTGGCGGACAGACGAGGAACACCGGGGAGCTGTTTTTT
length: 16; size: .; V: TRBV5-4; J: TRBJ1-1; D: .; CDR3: CASSTLGGALNTEAFF; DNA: TGTGCCAGCAGCACCCTGGGGGGGGCCCTGAACACTGAAGCTTTCTTT
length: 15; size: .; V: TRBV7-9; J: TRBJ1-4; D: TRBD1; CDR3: CAGSTGDRGNEKLFF; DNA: TGTGCCGGTTCGACCGGGGACAGGGGAAATGAAAAACTGTTTTTT
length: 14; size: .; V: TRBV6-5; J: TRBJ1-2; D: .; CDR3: CASSYRDRGYGYTF; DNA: TGTGCCAGCAGTTACCGCGACAGAGGCTATGGCTACACCTTC
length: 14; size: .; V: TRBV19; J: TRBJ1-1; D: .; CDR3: CASSHGAVNTEAFF; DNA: TGTGCCAGTAGTCATGGGGCGGTGAACACTGAAGCTTTCTTT
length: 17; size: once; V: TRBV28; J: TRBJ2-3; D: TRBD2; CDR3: CASSPRPIAGSGYTQYF; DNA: TGTGCCAGCAGTCCCCGACCAATAGCGGGGAGTGGGTATACGCAGTATTTT
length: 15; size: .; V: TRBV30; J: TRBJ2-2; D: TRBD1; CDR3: CAWMGQGAGTGELFF; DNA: TGTGCCTGGATGGGACAGGGGGCTGGCACCGGGGAGCTGTTTTTT